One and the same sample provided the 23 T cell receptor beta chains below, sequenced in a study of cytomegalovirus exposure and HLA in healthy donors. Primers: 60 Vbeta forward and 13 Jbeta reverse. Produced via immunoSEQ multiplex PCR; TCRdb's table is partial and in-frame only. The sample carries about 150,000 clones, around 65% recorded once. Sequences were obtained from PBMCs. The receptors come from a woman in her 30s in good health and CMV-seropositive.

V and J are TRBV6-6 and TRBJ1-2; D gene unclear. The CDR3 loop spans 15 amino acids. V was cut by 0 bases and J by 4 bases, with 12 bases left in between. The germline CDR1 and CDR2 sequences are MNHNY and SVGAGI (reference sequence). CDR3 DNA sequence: TGTGCCAGCAGTTACTCGGTGGAGGGTTCCTATGGCTACACCTTC. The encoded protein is CASSYSVEGSYGYTF.

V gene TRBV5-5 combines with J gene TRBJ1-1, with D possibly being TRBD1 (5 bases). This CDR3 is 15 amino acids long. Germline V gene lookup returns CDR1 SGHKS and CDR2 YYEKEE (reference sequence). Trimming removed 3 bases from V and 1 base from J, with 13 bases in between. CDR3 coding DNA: TGTGCCAGCAGCTCTTTGGGACTCCCGAACACTGAAGCTTTCTTT. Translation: CASSSLGLPNTEAFF.

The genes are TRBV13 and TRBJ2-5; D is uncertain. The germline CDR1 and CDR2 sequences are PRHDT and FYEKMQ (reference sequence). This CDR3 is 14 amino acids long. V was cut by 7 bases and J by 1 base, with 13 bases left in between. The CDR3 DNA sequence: TGTGCCAGCAAACCTCGCGGCGTCCAAGAGACCCAGTACTTC. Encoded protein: CASKPRGVQETQYF. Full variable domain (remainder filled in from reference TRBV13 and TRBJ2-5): AAGVIQSPRHLIKEKRETATLKCYPIPRHDTVYWYQQGPGQDPQFLISFYEKMQSDKGSIPDRFSAQQFSDYHSELNMSSLELGDSALYFCASKPRGVQETQYFGPGTRLLVL.

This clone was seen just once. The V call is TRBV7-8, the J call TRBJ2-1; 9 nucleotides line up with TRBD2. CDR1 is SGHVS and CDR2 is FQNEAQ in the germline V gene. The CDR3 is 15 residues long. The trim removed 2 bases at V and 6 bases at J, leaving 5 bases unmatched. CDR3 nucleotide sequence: TGTGCCAGCAGCTTATATGCGGGAGGGATCAATGAGCAGTTCTTC. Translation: CASSLYAGGINEQFF.

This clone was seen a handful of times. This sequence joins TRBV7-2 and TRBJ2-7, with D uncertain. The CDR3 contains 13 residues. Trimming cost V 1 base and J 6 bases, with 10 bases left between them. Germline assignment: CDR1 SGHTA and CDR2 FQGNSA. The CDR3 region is CASSLDYSSEQYF. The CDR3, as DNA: TGTGCCAGCAGCTTAGACTATTCTAGCGAGCAGTACTTC. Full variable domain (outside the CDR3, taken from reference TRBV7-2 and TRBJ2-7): GAGVSQSPSNKVTEKGKDVELRCDPISGHTALYWYRQSLGQGLEFLIYFQGNSAPDKSGLPSDRFSAERTGGSVSTLTIQRTQQEDSAVYLCASSLDYSSEQYFGPGTRLTVT.

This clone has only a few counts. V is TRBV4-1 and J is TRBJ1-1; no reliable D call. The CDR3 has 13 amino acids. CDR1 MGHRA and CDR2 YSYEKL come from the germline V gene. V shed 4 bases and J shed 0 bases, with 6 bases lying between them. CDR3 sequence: CASSLEVNTEAFF. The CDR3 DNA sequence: TGCGCCAGCAGCCTCGAGGTGAACACTGAAGCTTTCTTT.

The CDR3 DNA reads as TGCGCCAGCAGCTCTCAGGGGCTGGGGGCCAACGTCCTGACTTTC. Encoded protein: CASSSQGLGANVLTF. The gene calls are TRBV5-1 and TRBJ2-6; tentatively, D is TRBD1 (6 bases). The CDR3 runs to 15 residues. The germline V gene has CDR1 SGHRS and CDR2 YFSETQ. V gave up 3 bases and J gave up 4 bases, with 11 bases separating them.

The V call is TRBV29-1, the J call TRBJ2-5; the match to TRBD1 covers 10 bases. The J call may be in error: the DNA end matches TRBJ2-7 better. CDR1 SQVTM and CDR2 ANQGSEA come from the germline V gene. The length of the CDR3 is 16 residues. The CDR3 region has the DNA TGCAGCGTTGACTTCCCGGGACAGGGGAGCTCCTACGAGCAGTACTTC. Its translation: CSVDFPGQGSSYEQYF.

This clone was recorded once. This CDR3 reads CASSDGREKETQYF. The CDR3 bases are TGCGCCAGCAGTGATGGGAGAGAGAAAGAGACCCAGTACTTC. The chain recombines TRBV10-1 with TRBJ2-5, with D maybe TRBD2 (5 bases). The CDR3 consists of 14 residues. V lost 3 bases to trimming and J lost 3 bases, with 11 bases between them. CDR1 WNHNN and CDR2 SYGVQD come from the germline V gene (reference sequence).

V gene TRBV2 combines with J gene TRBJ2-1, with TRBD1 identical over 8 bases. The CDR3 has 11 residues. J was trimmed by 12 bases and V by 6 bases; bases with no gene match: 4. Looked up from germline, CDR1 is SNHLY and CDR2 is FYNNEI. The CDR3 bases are TGTGCCAGCAGGACAGGGGCCTGGCAGTTCTTC. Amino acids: CASRTGAWQFF.

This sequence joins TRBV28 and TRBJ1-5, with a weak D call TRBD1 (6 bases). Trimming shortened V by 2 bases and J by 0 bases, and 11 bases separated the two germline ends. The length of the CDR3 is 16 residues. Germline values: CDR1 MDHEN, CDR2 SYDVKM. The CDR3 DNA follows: TGTGCCAGCAGTTTAACAAACAGGGTTAGCAATCAGCCCCAGCATTTT. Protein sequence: CASSLTNRVSNQPQHF.

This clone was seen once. Here the CDR3 reads CASSLLLLRGIRDTEAFF. In nucleotides, the CDR3 is TGTGCCAGCAGCCTACTCCTCCTCCGGGGGATTAGGGACACTGAAGCTTTCTTT. The chain carries TRBV7-9 and TRBJ1-1; possible D gene TRBD1, 5 bases. Germline V gives CDR1 SEHNR, CDR2 FQNEAQ (reference sequence). The CDR3 spans 18 residues. Trimming cost V 5 bases and J 3 bases, with 25 bases left between them.

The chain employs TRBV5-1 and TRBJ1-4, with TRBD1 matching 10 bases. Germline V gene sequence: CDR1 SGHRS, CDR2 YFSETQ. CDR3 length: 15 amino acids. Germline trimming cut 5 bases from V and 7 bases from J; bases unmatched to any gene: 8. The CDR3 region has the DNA TGCGCCAGCAGAAGTGGGGGACAGGGGTCTGAAAAACTGTTTTTT. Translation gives CASRSGGQGSEKLFF.

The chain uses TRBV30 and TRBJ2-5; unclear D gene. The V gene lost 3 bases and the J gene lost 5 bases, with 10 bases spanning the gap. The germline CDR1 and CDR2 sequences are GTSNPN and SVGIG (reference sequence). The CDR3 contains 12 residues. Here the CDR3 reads CAWSPARETQYF. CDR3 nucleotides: TGTGCCTGGAGCCCCGCGAGGGAGACCCAGTACTTC.

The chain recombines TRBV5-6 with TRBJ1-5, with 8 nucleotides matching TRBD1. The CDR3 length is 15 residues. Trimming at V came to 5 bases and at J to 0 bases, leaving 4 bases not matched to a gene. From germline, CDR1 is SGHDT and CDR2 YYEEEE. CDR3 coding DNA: TGTGCCAGCAGTCGAGGACAGGGTAGCAATCAGCCCCAGCATTTT. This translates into CASSRGQGSNQPQHF.

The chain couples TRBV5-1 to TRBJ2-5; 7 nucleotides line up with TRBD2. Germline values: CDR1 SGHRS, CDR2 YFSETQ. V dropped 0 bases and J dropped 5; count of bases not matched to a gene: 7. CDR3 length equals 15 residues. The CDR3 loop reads CASSLEGGSGETQYF. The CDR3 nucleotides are TGCGCCAGCAGCTTGGAGGGCGGGAGCGGCGAGACCCAGTACTTC.

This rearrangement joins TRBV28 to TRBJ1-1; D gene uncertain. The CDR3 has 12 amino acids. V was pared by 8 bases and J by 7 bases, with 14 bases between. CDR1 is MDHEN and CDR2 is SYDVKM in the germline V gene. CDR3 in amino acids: CASSRRFIEAFF. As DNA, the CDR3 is TGTGCCAGCTCGCGCAGGTTTATTGAAGCTTTCTTT.

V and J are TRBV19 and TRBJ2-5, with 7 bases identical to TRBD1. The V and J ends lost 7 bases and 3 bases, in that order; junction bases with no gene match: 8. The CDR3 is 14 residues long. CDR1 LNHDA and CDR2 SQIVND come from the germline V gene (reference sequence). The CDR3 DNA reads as TGTGCCAGTACCCCCCGGGACAGTAAAGAGACCCAGTACTTC. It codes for CASTPRDSKETQYF.

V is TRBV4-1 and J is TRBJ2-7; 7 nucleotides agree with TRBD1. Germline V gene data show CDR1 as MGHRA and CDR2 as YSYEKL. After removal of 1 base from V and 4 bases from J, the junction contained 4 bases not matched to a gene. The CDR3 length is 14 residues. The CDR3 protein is CASSQAGQKYEQYF. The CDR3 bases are TGCGCCAGCAGCCAAGCGGGACAGAAGTACGAGCAGTACTTC.

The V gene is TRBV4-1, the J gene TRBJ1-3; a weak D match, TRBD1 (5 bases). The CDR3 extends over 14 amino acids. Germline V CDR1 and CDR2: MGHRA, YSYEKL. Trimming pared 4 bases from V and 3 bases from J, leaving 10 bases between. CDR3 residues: CASSRRQFGNTIYF. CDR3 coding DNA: TGCGCCAGCAGCCGAAGACAGTTTGGAAACACCATATATTTT.

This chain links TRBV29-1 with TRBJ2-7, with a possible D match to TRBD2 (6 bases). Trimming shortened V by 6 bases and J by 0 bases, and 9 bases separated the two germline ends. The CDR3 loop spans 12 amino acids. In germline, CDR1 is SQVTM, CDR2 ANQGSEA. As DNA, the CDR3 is TGCAGCGTCAGCGGGTTCTCCTACGAGCAGTACTTC. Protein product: CSVSGFSYEQYF.

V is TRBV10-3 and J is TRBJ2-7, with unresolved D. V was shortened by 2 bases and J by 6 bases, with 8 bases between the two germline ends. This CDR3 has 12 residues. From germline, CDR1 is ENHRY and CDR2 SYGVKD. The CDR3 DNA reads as TGTGCCATCAGTGAGCTCGGGTTCGAGCAGTACTTC. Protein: CAISELGFEQYF.

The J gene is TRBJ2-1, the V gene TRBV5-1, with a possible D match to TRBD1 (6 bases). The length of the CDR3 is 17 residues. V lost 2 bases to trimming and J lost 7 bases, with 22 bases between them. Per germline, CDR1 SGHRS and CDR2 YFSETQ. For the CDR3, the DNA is TGCGCCAGCAGCTTACACCCATTCAGGGGCGCGGGTAATGAGCAGTTCTTC. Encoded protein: CASSLHPFRGAGNEQFF. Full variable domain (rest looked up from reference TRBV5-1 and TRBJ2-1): KAGVTQTPRYLIKTRGQQVTLSCSPISGHRSVSWYQQTPGQGLQFLFEYFSETQRNKGNFPGRFSGRQFSNSRSEMNVSTLELGDSALYLCASSLHPFRGAGNEQFFGPGTRLTVL.